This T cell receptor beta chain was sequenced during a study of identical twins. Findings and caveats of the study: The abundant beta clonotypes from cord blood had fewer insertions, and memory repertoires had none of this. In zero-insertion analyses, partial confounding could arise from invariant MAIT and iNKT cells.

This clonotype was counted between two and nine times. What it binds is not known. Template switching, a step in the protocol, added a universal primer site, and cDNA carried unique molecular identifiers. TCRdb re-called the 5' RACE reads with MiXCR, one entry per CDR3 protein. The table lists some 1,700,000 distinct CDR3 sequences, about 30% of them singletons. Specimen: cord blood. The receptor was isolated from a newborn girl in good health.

In DNA form, the CDR3 reads TGTGCTAGTGGTTTGGAGAGACAGGGAATGGGTCAGCCCCAGCATTTT. Amino acid sequence: CASGLERQGMGQPQHF. The chain joins TRBV12-5 to TRBJ1-5, with TRBD1 matching over 7 bases. CDR1 and CDR2 (germline): LGHNT, FRNRAP. The junction had 9 bases not matched to a gene; V was cut back by 1 base and J by 6 bases. This CDR3 has 16 residues.